The clone carrying this TCR beta chain was observed a handful of times. What it binds is unknown. Unique molecular identifier tags were affixed to discrete cDNA molecules. MiXCR, applied by TCRdb to the 5' RACE reads, yields one record per CDR3 protein. The table records fewer than 65,000 distinct CDR3 sequences, roughly 9% of them present only once. The sample belongs to a study of early T cells in non-severe SARS-CoV-2 infection. About the study: The chains were unpaired, and the sequenced material was bulk RNA from unsorted whole blood. Study-wide findings and caveats: A preference for anti-spike CD8 responses marked VDJdb matching, which missed private and CD4 specificities.

Germline loops: CDR1 LNHNV, CDR2 YYDKDF (reference sequence). The CDR3 is 14 amino acids. Trimming took off 0 bases at V and 4 bases at J, with 9 bases between the two ends. The chain joins TRBV15 to TRBJ1-1; D gene uncertain. Sequencing was performed on whole blood. The source is an adult who was a healthcare worker with PCR-confirmed SARS-CoV-2 infection or an uninfected control (not recorded which). The CDR3 nucleotides read TGTGCCACCAGCAGAGACCTGGGCGCCACTGAAGCTTTCTTT. The encoded protein is CATSRDLGATEAFF.